Listed below are T cell receptor beta chains from one sample, sequenced in a study of T cells expressing NK-cell markers. TCRdb reprocessed the 5' RACE reads, keeping one entry per CDR3 protein, no DNA. The sample totals 250,000 to 300,000 distinct CDR3 sequences. Sequenced: blood T cells: a sorted CD56 or NKG2C T cell subset, CD4+ or CD8+ T cells, or bulk PBMC T cells (not recorded which). The receptors were gathered from a woman aged 18 to 75 in good health. CDR3s include the opening cysteine and the closing phenylalanine or tryptophan.

J gene: TRBJ2-1
V gene: TRBV20-1
CDR3 protein: CSARRQGGSDEQFF

J gene: TRBJ1-6
V gene: TRBV20-1
CDR3 protein: CSAKGQERGSPLHF

J gene: TRBJ1-6
V gene: TRBV12-3/TRBV12-4
CDR3 protein: CASSSGGGGSSPLHF

J gene: TRBJ2-5
V gene: TRBV24-1
CDR3 protein: CATQQGPQETQYF

J gene: TRBJ1-1
V gene: TRBV7-9
CDR3 protein: CASSLGRSPLNTEAFF

J gene: TRBJ1-4
V gene: TRBV6-5
CDR3 protein: CASSYIGGGPGGKLFF

J gene: TRBJ2-1
V gene: TRBV4-3
CDR3 protein: CASSYSGRADNEQFF

J gene: TRBJ1-1
V gene: TRBV18
CDR3 protein: CASSPQDRTEAFF

J gene: TRBJ1-3
V gene: TRBV5-6
CDR3 protein: CASIKRVSGNTIYF

J gene: TRBJ2-5
V gene: TRBV7-2
CDR3 protein: CASSLVRGTQYF

J gene: TRBJ1-1
V gene: TRBV7-9
CDR3 protein: CASSSPSGVGDTEAFF

J gene: TRBJ2-1
V gene: TRBV20-1
CDR3 protein: CSARAGDYNEQFF

J gene: TRBJ2-3
V gene: TRBV18
CDR3 protein: CASSPRIPSGGLSTDTQYF

J gene: TRBJ2-7
V gene: TRBV7-8
CDR3 protein: CASSSTSGLLGEQYF

J gene: TRBJ2-5
V gene: TRBV5-1
CDR3 protein: CASRPAGSGETQYF

J gene: TRBJ2-1
V gene: TRBV20-1
CDR3 protein: CSAPPGLAYNEQFF

J gene: TRBJ2-1
V gene: TRBV10-3
CDR3 protein: CAISGAGQDYNEQFF

J gene: TRBJ2-3
V gene: TRBV12-3/TRBV12-4
CDR3 protein: CASRSRTGISTDTQYF

J gene: TRBJ2-5
V gene: TRBV20-1
CDR3 protein: CSAQVGEGQYF

J gene: TRBJ1-3
V gene: TRBV5-1
CDR3 protein: CASSSTGLPSGNTIYF

J gene: TRBJ2-5
V gene: TRBV7-2
CDR3 protein: CASSLGTAQETQYF

J gene: TRBJ2-3
V gene: TRBV6-5
CDR3 protein: CASSYSRRPGGDTQYF

J gene: TRBJ1-2
V gene: TRBV7-2
CDR3 protein: CASSPGTWGYTF

J gene: TRBJ2-7
V gene: TRBV7-2
CDR3 protein: CASSTTSRTYEQYF

J gene: TRBJ1-2
V gene: TRBV6-1
CDR3 protein: CASSEAFGYYGYTF